This T cell receptor beta chain comes out of a study of spatial heterogeneity in lung cancer. Study details: When follow-up PBMC samples existed, they were sequenced (at a median of around 2 years after resection). Detection consistently captured more beta-chain sequences than alpha-chain sequences.

The V end lost 6 bases, the J end lost 4 bases, and 12 bases lay between the germline ends. The CDR3 runs to 14 residues. Germline V gene lookup returns CDR1 LNHDA and CDR2 SQIVND (reference sequence). Time point described: blood at routine non-recurrence follow-up after resection. Whole RNA, isolated from tumor, nontumor lung or frozen PBMC, was sequenced without prior sorting. Unique molecular identifiers, one per molecule, were present on every TCR cDNA molecule. TCRdb used MiXCR to reprocess the 5' RACE reads, holding one entry per CDR3 protein. Here the sample spans 100,000 to 120,000 distinct CDR3 sequences, 11% being singletons.

This clonotype originated in a female donor with early-stage non-small cell lung cancer. The sequencing used PBMCs, collected at follow-up. The chain combines TRBV19 with TRBJ2-2, with D maybe TRBD1 (6 bases). The CDR3 sequence: CASSTEQGTGELFF. For the CDR3, the DNA is TGTGCCAGTAGCACAGAACAGGGCACCGGGGAGCTGTTTTTT.